This T cell receptor beta chain was sequenced in a study of blood T cells in healthy people across ages (dated by TCRdb to the mid-2010s). Concerning the study at large: In model experiments, template switching captured roughly one uniquely barcoded TCR beta cDNA molecule for every two T cells. Using deep sequencing normalized with unique cDNA molecular identifiers, the study measured how TCR beta repertoire diversity changes with age. The donors were split into four age groups: young (average about 15 years), middle-aged (nearly 40), aged (about 62) and long-lived (over 80). To avoid experimental bias, donors of different ages were randomly spread across the sequencing lanes. Using the same blood draw, the study looked at two additional independent replicas of 1 million unique cDNA reads for two donors, one aged 18 to 30 and the other aged 80 or older.

Overall study results and their limits: Estimates of total diversity based on one million sequenced T cells were regarded as lower bounds and as underestimates. A strong correlation was found between observed TCR beta diversity and the percentage of naive T cells measured by flow cytometry. Since profiling was done on bulk unsorted PBMCs, naive and antigen-experienced compartments could not be conclusively compared. The CMV infection status of donors was not known, potentially confounding age-related changes in expanded clonotypes. As age increased, observed TCR beta diversity per million T cells dropped in a roughly linear way, and a significant reduction was already evident by age 40. Compared with the aged group, the long-lived group had more naive CD4+ T cells, fewer expanded clones and increased TCR diversity, suggesting age selection.

This clonotype was seen only a few times. The specificity of this receptor is unknown. No quality values exist for individual bases; no much larger clone is one base distant. Systemically healthy Caucasian individuals from Russia, 35 to 50 in total and aged about 6 to 95 years, were included as donors. Approximately 11 milliliters of peripheral blood were drawn from each donor into EDTA-treated Vacutainer tubes. Ficoll-Paque density-gradient centrifugation was used to isolate PBMCs, with at least 7 million per sample. Total RNA, at least 5.5 micrograms per sample, was extracted from PBMCs with Trizol reagent. The percentages of naive CD45RAhigh/CD27high T cells were determined by flow cytometry on a PBMC aliquot from every donor. The library came from 5' RACE. The sequencing machine was an Illumina HiSeq 2500. A second roughly 6 to 11 cycle PCR used a sample-barcoded 5' primer and a J-beta primer mix. A template-switch 5' adaptor carrying 12 random nucleotides introduced a unique molecular identifier onto each TCR beta cDNA molecule. Each sample yielded at least 2.5 million CDR3-containing paired-end reads. The Mint cDNA synthesis kit, primed by a TRBC-specific oligonucleotide, was used to synthesize first-strand cDNA from all RNA. All cDNA was treated with uracil-DNA glycosylase and then went through a first 18-cycle PCR with the universal primers M1SS and BC2_uni_R. The authors' pipeline ran thus. For normalization, 1 million high-quality reads, each with a distinct molecular identifier, were randomly selected from each sample. Instead of being binned into consensus sequences, reads with shared molecular identifiers were discarded. MiTCR, with a Q25 quality threshold and the strictest error-elimination algorithm, was used for CDR3 identification, clonotype clustering and error correction. A nonparametric unseen species model with Euler transformation was used to estimate lower-bound total TCR beta diversity. The public sequencing data were trimmed at Q25 with fastp and processed into clonotypes with MiXCR by TCRdb, which kept only in-frame beta chains. Identical CDR3 proteins give one entry, which carries the most common genes and DNA. The V and J calls were not made by the authors but by TCRdb's processing. The sample table lists 850,000 to 1,100,000 distinct CDR3 sequences, around two fifths of them with a count of one. The ten largest account for over 10% of the sample.

This clonotype originated in a man aged 18 to 30 in good health. The sequencing sample was made of blood.

CDR3 reads: CASSDGDRVDDEQFF. The nucleotides read TGTGCCAGCAGTGATGGGGACAGGGTGGACGATGAGCAGTTCTTC. The rearranged chain carries TRBV6-6 and TRBJ2-1; 9 middle bases align to TRBD1. V trim: 5 bases; J trim: 8 bases; unmatched bases: 10. The CDR3 starts with the cysteine, ends with the phenylalanine, and has 15 residues. The only DNA kept is the CDR3, 45 bases in frame from the first base. CDR1 and CDR2 are read off the germline V gene (reference sequence) as MNHNY and SVGAGI.